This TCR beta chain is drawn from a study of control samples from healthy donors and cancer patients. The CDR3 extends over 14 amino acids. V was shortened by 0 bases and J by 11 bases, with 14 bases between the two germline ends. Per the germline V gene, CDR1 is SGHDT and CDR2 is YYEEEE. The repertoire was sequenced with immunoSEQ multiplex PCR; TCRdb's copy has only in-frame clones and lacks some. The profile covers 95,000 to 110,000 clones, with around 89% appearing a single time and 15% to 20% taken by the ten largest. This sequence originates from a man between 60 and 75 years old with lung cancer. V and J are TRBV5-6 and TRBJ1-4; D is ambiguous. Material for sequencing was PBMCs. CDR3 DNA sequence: TGTGCCAGCAGCTTGGCTGCCATCCGAGGGAAACTGTTTTTT. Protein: CASSLAAIRGKLFF.